This T cell receptor (beta chain) came from a study of CD8+CD57+ T cells in acquired aplastic anemia. Investigators profiled TCR beta VDJ and CDR3 from genomic DNA template. Via MiXCR, TCRdb re-called the reads, giving one row per CDR3 protein. The sample carries just over 400,000 distinct CDR3 sequences, 55% to 70% recorded once. V was cut by 4 bases and J by 2 bases, with 22 bases left in between. The CDR3 has 17 amino acids. Germline CDR1 and CDR2: SGHKS and YYEKEE (reference sequence). This TCR was sampled from a human donor in good health, serving as a control. The gene calls are TRBV5-5 and TRBJ2-7; D could derive from TRBD1 or TRBD2 (5 bases each). Sequenced input: sorted CD4+, CD8+, or CD8+CD57+ T cells (not recorded which) from PBMCs. This chain's CDR3 is CASSILARQRDTYEQYF. CDR3 sequence (DNA): TGTGCCAGCAGCATATTAGCGCGACAGCGAGACACCTACGAGCAGTACTTC.